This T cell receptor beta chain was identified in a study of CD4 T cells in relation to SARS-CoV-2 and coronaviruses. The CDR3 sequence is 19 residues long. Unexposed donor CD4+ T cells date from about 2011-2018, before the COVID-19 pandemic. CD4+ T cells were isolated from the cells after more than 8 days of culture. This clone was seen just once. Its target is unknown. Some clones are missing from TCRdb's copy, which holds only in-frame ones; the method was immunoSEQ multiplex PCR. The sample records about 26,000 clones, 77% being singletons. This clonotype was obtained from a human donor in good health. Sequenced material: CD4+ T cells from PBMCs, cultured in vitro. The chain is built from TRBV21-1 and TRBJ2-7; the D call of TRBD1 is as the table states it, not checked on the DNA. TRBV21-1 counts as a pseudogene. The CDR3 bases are TGTGCCAGCAGCAAATGGGAGCGGGCGGGGACAGAGCTAGCTTACGAGCAGTACTTC. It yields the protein CASSKWERAGTELAYEQYF.